These 32 T cell receptor beta chains were all obtained from the same sample, sequenced in a study of blood T cell repertoires in COVID-19. The repertoire was sequenced with immunoSEQ multiplex PCR; TCRdb's copy has only in-frame clones and lacks some. Among 71,000 or so clones listed, roughly 90% were seen once. Source material: peripheral blood. The receptors were gathered from an elderly man in a cohort sampled during active COVID-19.

J is TRBJ2-7 and V is TRBV10-3, with a weak D call TRBD1 (5 bases). V was shortened by 0 bases and J by 10 bases, with 13 bases between the two germline ends. Germline V gene data show CDR1 as ENHRY and CDR2 as SYGVKD. The CDR3 contains 13 residues. Written as DNA, the CDR3 is TGTGCCATCAGTGAGTCGACAGAAGTAGTACAGTACTTC. Translated: CAISESTEVVQYF.

The chain carries TRBV5-1 and TRBJ2-7; 8 nucleotides line up with TRBD2. CDR1 SGHRS and CDR2 YFSETQ come from the germline V gene. This CDR3 has 16 amino acids. V shed 0 bases, J shed 7 bases, and the junction held 12 bases outside the gene matches. The CDR3 loop is CASSLAASGHIREQYF. CDR3 sequence (DNA): TGCGCCAGCAGCTTGGCGGCTAGCGGGCATATTCGTGAGCAGTACTTC.

CDR3 bases: TGTGCCACCAGTGAAGGAGGGGCGGCTTTTCAGCCCCAGCATTTT. Translation: CATSEGGAAFQPQHF. The genes are TRBV24-1 and TRBJ1-5, with a weak D call TRBD1 (5 bases). The length of the CDR3 is 15 residues. Germline-derived CDR1 and CDR2 are KGHDR and SFDVKD. Trimming shortened V by 4 bases and J by 6 bases, and 15 bases separated the two germline ends.

The chain employs TRBV12-3 or TRBV12-4 and TRBJ1-1; no clear D. The CDR3 has 13 residues. The V end lost 6 bases, the J end lost 1 base, and 9 bases lay between the germline ends. The CDR3 is CASRWGGNTEAFF. In nucleotides, the CDR3 is TGTGCCAGCAGGTGGGGAGGGAACACTGAAGCTTTCTTT.

This chain joins TRBV19 and TRBJ2-2; D is unclear. V was trimmed by 6 bases and J by 5 bases, leaving 7 bases between them. Germline V gene data show CDR1 as LNHDA and CDR2 as SQIVND (reference sequence). The CDR3 length is 12 residues. For the CDR3, the DNA is TGTGCCAGTAGCCTGCGGACCGGGGAGCTGTTTTTT. Its translation is CASSLRTGELFF.

The chain is built from TRBV9 and TRBJ2-3, with D perhaps TRBD1 (5 bases). The V end lost 4 bases, the J end lost 3 bases, and 21 bases lay between the germline ends. The length of the CDR3 is 17 residues. CDR1 is SGDLS, CDR2 YYNGEE, per germline. The CDR3 bases are TGTGCCAGCAGCTCCCCCTTAAGGGGCCGGTCGACAGATACGCAGTATTTT. Translated, it gives CASSSPLRGRSTDTQYF. The entire variable domain, with the rest obtained from reference TRBV9 and TRBJ2-3, is as follows: DSGVTQTPKHLITATGQRVTLRCSPRSGDLSVYWYQQSLDQGLQFLIQYYNGEERAKGNILERFSAQQFPDLHSELNLSSLELGDSALYFCASSSPLRGRSTDTQYFGPGTRLTVL.

This chain joins TRBV29-1 and TRBJ2-3; 13 positions agree with TRBD2. Trimming removed 7 bases from V and 4 bases from J; junction bases left unmatched: 5. The CDR3 sequence is 14 residues long. Germline values: CDR1 SQVTM, CDR2 ANQGSEA. This CDR3 reads CSAGTSGAADTQYF. As DNA, the CDR3 is TGCAGCGCCGGGACTAGCGGGGCCGCAGATACGCAGTATTTT.

The chain recombines TRBV10-3 with TRBJ2-5; D uncertain. The germline gives CDR1 ENHRY, CDR2 SYGVKD. Trimming stripped 7 bases from V and 0 bases from J, with 9 bases between. This CDR3 contains 13 residues. CDR3 DNA: TGTGCCATCACGAGCGCACACCAAGAGACCCAGTACTTC. Amino acid sequence: CAITSAHQETQYF.

The chain has TRBV12-3 or TRBV12-4 and TRBJ2-7, with D perhaps TRBD1 (6 bases). Trimming pared 11 bases from V and 4 bases from J, leaving 18 bases between. The CDR3 is 13 residues long. The CDR3 protein is CAGYGTRRYEQYF. DNA for the CDR3: TGTGCCGGATACGGGACAAGGAGATACGAGCAGTACTTC.

This clone was counted a few times. V and J are TRBV10-3 and TRBJ2-7; TRBD2 matches at 7 bases. The V segment lost 6 bases and the J segment 6 bases; nucleotides outside the gene matches: 5. CDR1 is ENHRY and CDR2 is SYGVKD in the germline V gene. This CDR3 is built from 12 residues. CDR3 sequence: CAIRPTGGEQYV. The DNA for the CDR3 is TGTGCCATCAGACCTACGGGGGGCGAGCAGTACGTC.

The chain has TRBV28 and TRBJ1-1; D perhaps matches TRBD1 (6 bases). The CDR3 covers 19 residues. V was cut by 3 bases and J by 0 bases, with 23 bases left in between. Germline V lookup: CDR1 MDHEN, CDR2 SYDVKM. CDR3 in DNA: TGTGCCAGCAGTTTTCCCCGAGGGGGGGGTGAACTCATGAACACTGAAGCTTTCTTT. This translates into CASSFPRGGGELMNTEAFF.

This chain connects TRBV10-3 to TRBJ2-3, with 14 bases that match TRBD2. This CDR3 contains 14 residues. V gave up 8 bases and J gave up 6 bases; unmatched junction bases: 4. From germline, CDR1 is ENHRY and CDR2 SYGVKD. The DNA of the CDR3 is TGTGCCATCCGGACTAGCGGGGGGCAGGATACGCAGTATTTT. This sequence encodes CAIRTSGGQDTQYF.

The chain joins TRBV11-2 to TRBJ2-4; perhaps TRBD1 as D (6 bases). This CDR3 region has 13 residues. The germline CDR1 and CDR2 sequences are SGHAT and FQNNGV. V shed 4 bases and J shed 6 bases, with 10 bases lying between them. The CDR3 DNA reads TGTGCCAGCAGCTCATACAGGGTAAACATTCAGTACTTC. Translating gives CASSSYRVNIQYF. The variable domain in full, completed from reference TRBV11-2 and TRBJ2-4, reads EAGVAQSPRYKIIEKRQSVAFWCNPISGHATLYWYQQILGQGPKLLIQFQNNGVVDDSQLPKDRFSAERLKGVDSTLKIQPAKLEDSAVYLCASSSYRVNIQYFGAGTRLSVL.

The count of this clone is one. The chain combines TRBV19 with TRBJ1-6; tentatively, D is TRBD1 (6 bases). This CDR3 comprises 14 residues. V was trimmed by 6 bases and J by 11 bases, leaving 17 bases between them. Per germline, CDR1 LNHDA and CDR2 SQIVND (reference sequence). The CDR3 sequence: CASSPQGGIAPLHF. CDR3 DNA: TGTGCCAGTAGCCCACAGGGCGGAATAGCACCCCTCCACTTT.

This clone was observed a handful of times. The rearrangement uses TRBV7-9 and TRBJ1-1; 7 nucleotides agree with TRBD1. CDR1 is SEHNR, CDR2 FQNEAQ, per germline (reference sequence). The CDR3 runs 12 residues. V lost 5 bases, J lost 11 bases, and 8 bases stayed unmatched. As DNA, the CDR3 is TGTGCCAGCAGCCCTGGACAGGTCTCGGCTTTCTTT. Translated: CASSPGQVSAFF. The entire variable domain, with the rest obtained from reference TRBV7-9 and TRBJ1-1, is as follows: DTGVSQNPRHKITKRGQNVTFRCDPISEHNRLYWYRQTLGQGPEFLTYFQNEAQLEKSRLLSDRFSAERPKGSFSTLEIQRTEQGDSAMYLCASSPGQVSAFFGQGTRLTVV.

This chain joins TRBV18 and TRBJ1-1, with 8 bases lining up with TRBD1. The length of the CDR3 is 16 residues. With 1 base clipped from V and 3 bases from J, the junction kept 7 bases outside the gene matches. Germline V gene data show CDR1 as KGHSH and CDR2 as LQKENI. The CDR3 reads CASSPLTGGRDTEAFF. DNA of the CDR3: TGTGCCAGCTCACCACTTACAGGGGGTAGGGACACTGAAGCTTTCTTT.

This chain links TRBV18 with TRBJ2-7, with a tentative D call TRBD1 (5 bases). Trimming left V 1 base short and J 3 bases short, with 10 bases between. This CDR3 spans 14 amino acids. Germline V lookup: CDR1 KGHSH, CDR2 LQKENI. The CDR3 DNA reads TGTGCCAGCTCACCACAGGGGTATGGCTACGAGCAGTACTTC. It encodes CASSPQGYGYEQYF.

This sequence joins TRBV7-8 and TRBJ1-4; tentatively, D is TRBD1 (5 bases). Trimming removed 1 base from V and 5 bases from J, with 20 bases in between. The germline V gene has CDR1 SGHVS and CDR2 FQNEAQ. There are 18 residues in the CDR3. As DNA, the CDR3 is TGTGCCAGCAGCTTAGACCCCCTCGACAGTGCCAACAATGAAAAACTGTTTTTT. It encodes CASSLDPLDSANNEKLFF. Combining the CDR3 with reference TRBV7-8 and TRBJ1-4 gives the whole variable domain GAGVSQSPRYKVAKRGQDVALRCDPISGHVSLFWYQQALGQGPEFLTYFQNEAQLDKSGLPSDRFFAERPEGSVSTLKIQRTQQEDSAVYLCASSLDPLDSANNEKLFFGSGTQLSVL.

The chain has TRBV6-1 and TRBJ2-5, with 9 nucleotides matching TRBD1. The CDR3 length is 15 residues. From germline, CDR1 is MNHNS and CDR2 SASEGT. V lost 3 bases, J lost 5 bases, and 7 bases stayed unmatched. For the CDR3, the DNA is TGTGCCAGCAGTGAGTCGCCGGGACAGGGCGAGACCCAGTACTTC. Residues: CASSESPGQGETQYF.

This clone was recorded a few times. CDR3 coding DNA: TGCGCCAGCAGCCGTGTAATCGGGGGGCCTCAGCCCCAGCATTTT. Amino acid sequence: CASSRVIGGPQPQHF. The rearrangement joins TRBV4-1 to TRBJ1-5; D perhaps matches TRBD1 (6 bases). Trimming shortened V by 4 bases and J by 6 bases, and 16 bases separated the two germline ends. The length of the CDR3 is 15 residues. Germline CDR1 MGHRA, CDR2 YSYEKL.

CDR3 nucleotide sequence: TGTGCCAGCAGCCCGGGACAGGGGATGGCCAACTATGGCTACACCTTC. As protein: CASSPGQGMANYGYTF. The rearrangement joins TRBV11-2 to TRBJ1-2; the match to TRBD1 covers 10 bases. The CDR3 runs 16 residues. The junction had 8 bases not matched to a gene; V was cut back by 5 bases and J by 2 bases. Looked up from germline, CDR1 is SGHAT and CDR2 is FQNNGV.

The genes are TRBV5-1 and TRBJ2-3, with TRBD2 identical over 10 bases. V trimming: 5 bases; J trimming: 3 bases; junction bases outside the gene matches: 3. This CDR3 has 14 amino acids. Germline V gene data show CDR1 as SGHRS and CDR2 as YFSETQ. The DNA for the CDR3 is TGCGCCAGCAGTACGGGACTAGCGACAGATACGCAGTATTTT. As protein: CASSTGLATDTQYF.

For the CDR3, the DNA is TGTGCCAGCAACGGGGAGATCTATGGCTACACCTTC. Amino acid sequence: CASNGEIYGYTF. This chain links TRBV28 with TRBJ1-2; no reliable D call. Between the trimmed V and J ends, which lost 7 bases and 4 bases, there was a span of 10 bases. This CDR3 has 12 residues. The germline gives CDR1 MDHEN, CDR2 SYDVKM.

The genes are TRBV10-3 and TRBJ1-2; possibly TRBD1 for D (6 bases). Germline V gene sequence: CDR1 ENHRY, CDR2 SYGVKD. Trimming took 10 bases from V and 4 from J, leaving 13 bases between them. This CDR3 contains 12 residues. This chain's CDR3 is CATRQEGYGYTF. The CDR3 region has the DNA TGTGCCACACGACAGGAAGGCTATGGCTACACCTTC.

The J gene is TRBJ1-4, the V gene TRBV28; TRBD1 matches at 7 bases. The CDR3 consists of 16 residues. Germline CDR1 reads MDHEN; CDR2 reads SYDVKM. Trimming at V came to 2 bases and at J to 10 bases, leaving 13 bases not matched to a gene. CDR3 in amino acids: CASSLPGTVAVGKLFF. Here the CDR3 DNA reads TGTGCCAGCAGTTTACCGGGGACAGTCGCGGTAGGAAAACTGTTTTTT.

The chain recombines TRBV10-3 with TRBJ1-6, with D perhaps matching TRBD1 (5 bases). This CDR3 comprises 16 residues. Germline CDR1 ENHRY, CDR2 SYGVKD. Trimming removed 0 bases from V and 4 bases from J, with 10 bases in between. DNA of the CDR3: TGTGCCATCAGTGAGTCGAGGACACCTTATAATTCACCCCTCCACTTT. Translation: CAISESRTPYNSPLHF.

V usage is TRBV28 and J usage is TRBJ1-2; 7 nucleotides line up with TRBD1. V lost 6 bases, J lost 8 bases, and 6 bases stayed unmatched. Germline values: CDR1 MDHEN, CDR2 SYDVKM. This CDR3 has 12 residues. CDR3 nucleotide sequence: TGTGCCAGCAGCCATGGGACAGTGGGCTACACCTTC. This translates into CASSHGTVGYTF.

This chain links TRBV12-3 or TRBV12-4 with TRBJ1-1; D is undetermined. This CDR3 spans 12 amino acids. V was trimmed by 6 bases and J by 2 bases, leaving 7 bases between them. DNA for the CDR3: TGTGCCAGCAGCCGAGGAAACACTGAAGCTTTCTTT. Residues: CASSRGNTEAFF.

V usage is TRBV7-9 and J usage is TRBJ2-3; TRBD1 matches at 8 bases. The CDR3 is 16 amino acids. The germline gives CDR1 SEHNR, CDR2 FQNEAQ (reference sequence). Trimming at V came to 4 bases and at J to 4 bases, leaving 10 bases not matched to a gene. The CDR3: CASSSDRGADPDTQYF. In nucleotides, the CDR3 is TGTGCCAGCAGCTCCGACAGGGGTGCTGACCCAGATACGCAGTATTTT. Drawing the rest from reference TRBV7-9 and TRBJ2-3, the complete variable domain is DTGVSQNPRHKITKRGQNVTFRCDPISEHNRLYWYRQTLGQGPEFLTYFQNEAQLEKSRLLSDRFSAERPKGSFSTLEIQRTEQGDSAMYLCASSSDRGADPDTQYFGPGTRLTVL.

CDR3 residues: CASSARTGTGSSYEQYV. CDR3 coding DNA: TGTGCCAGCAGTGCACGAACCGGGACAGGGAGCTCCTACGAGCAGTACGTC. The rearrangement joins TRBV6-1 to TRBJ2-7; 9 positions agree with TRBD1. The CDR3 sequence is 17 residues long. V was clipped by 4 bases and J by 0 bases; unmatched bases: 10. Germline assignment: CDR1 MNHNS and CDR2 SASEGT.

The sample holds a few counts of this clone. The V gene is TRBV19, the J gene TRBJ1-5; 8 bases align to TRBD1. CDR1 and CDR2 (germline): LNHDA, SQIVND (reference sequence). V was clipped by 5 bases and J by 6 bases; unmatched bases: 9. The CDR3 has 15 residues. The CDR3 region has the DNA TGTGCCAGTAGTCAAGAAGGACAGGGTCTTCAGCCCCAGCATTTT. It encodes CASSQEGQGLQPQHF.

The chain couples TRBV5-6 to TRBJ2-7; no firm D call. Trimming took 2 bases from V and 1 from J, leaving 4 bases between them. Germline V gene lookup returns CDR1 SGHDT and CDR2 YYEEEE. The CDR3 is made up of 12 amino acids. In DNA, the CDR3 is TGTGCCAGCAGCTTATCATCCTACGAGCAGTACGTC. Protein sequence: CASSLSSYEQYV.